These 19 T cell receptor beta chains came from one sample sequenced in a study of early stage breast cancer tumors. Sequenced by immunoSEQ multiplex PCR; TCRdb stores in-frame clones only, minus some. The sample lists just over 70,000 clones, approximately 79% seen once, with roughly 3.5% in the top ten. Material: blood. The receptor set was obtained from a person in their sixties or seventies with breast cancer.

This chain connects TRBV7-9 to TRBJ2-1; no clear D gene. This CDR3 spans 18 amino acids. In germline, CDR1 is SEHNR, CDR2 FQNEAQ (reference sequence). Deletions cut 5 bases from V and 0 bases from J, with 20 bases between. The CDR3 here is CASSPARSYRRSYNEQFF. Written as DNA, the CDR3 is TGTGCCAGCAGCCCTGCCAGGAGTTATCGGCGCTCCTACAATGAGCAGTTCTTC.

This chain's CDR3 is CASSAGLAGGPGELFF. For the CDR3, the DNA is TGTGCCAGCAGCGCCGGACTAGCGGGGGGGCCGGGGGAGCTGTTTTTT. The chain is built from TRBV9 and TRBJ2-2; 15 bases map to TRBD2. Germline assignment: CDR1 SGDLS and CDR2 YYNGEE. This CDR3 contains 16 residues. V was pared by 3 bases and J by 8 bases, with 5 bases of the junction left unmatched.

The rearrangement joins TRBV4-1 to TRBJ1-1; no clear D gene. CDR3 length: 14 amino acids. Looked up from germline, CDR1 is MGHRA and CDR2 is YSYEKL. V was shortened by 0 bases and J by 0 bases, with 5 bases between the two germline ends. CDR3 bases: TGCGCCAGCAGCCAAGAAACGTTGAACACTGAAGCTTTCTTT. This sequence encodes CASSQETLNTEAFF.

The gene calls are TRBV19 and TRBJ2-2; a possible D gene is TRBD1 (6 bases). Trimming removed 0 bases at V and 5 bases at J, with 10 bases between. In germline, CDR1 is LNHDA, CDR2 SQIVND (reference sequence). This CDR3 comprises 15 residues. DNA of the CDR3: TGTGCCAGTAGTATAGATACCGGGACAACCGGGGAGCTGTTTTTT. This gives the protein CASSIDTGTTGELFF.

The rearrangement uses TRBV10-1 and TRBJ2-5, with D unresolved. V was trimmed by 4 bases and J by 7 bases, leaving 7 bases between them. CDR1 is WNHNN, CDR2 SYGVQD, per germline (reference sequence). The CDR3 length is 11 residues. The CDR3 DNA sequence: TGCGCCAGCAGTGTGTGCGTGACCCAGTACTTC. Translation: CASSVCVTQYF.

The chain carries TRBV7-3 and TRBJ2-1; unclear D gene. V lost 0 bases and J 5 bases, leaving 5 bases between the germline ends. CDR1 SGHTA and CDR2 FQGTGA come from the germline V gene. The length of the CDR3 is 13 residues. The CDR3 sequence: CASSLTMDNEQFF. The CDR3 DNA reads as TGTGCCAGCAGCTTAACTATGGACAATGAGCAGTTCTTC. Variable domain in full (rest from reference TRBV7-3 and TRBJ2-1): GAGVSQTPSNKVTEKGKYVELRCDPISGHTALYWYRQSLGQGPEFLIYFQGTGAADDSGLPNDRFFAVRPEGSVSTLKIQRTERGDSAVYLCASSLTMDNEQFFGPGTRLTVL.

The chain recombines TRBV6-5 with TRBJ2-2; D tentatively reads TRBD1 or TRBD2 (5 bases each). Trimming stripped 8 bases from V and 3 bases from J, with 10 bases between. This CDR3 has 13 amino acids. Germline loops: CDR1 MNHEY, CDR2 SVGAGI. CDR3 loop: CASSGRDTGELFF. CDR3 bases: TGTGCCAGCTCGGGACGCGACACCGGGGAGCTGTTTTTT.

This clone was seen a handful of times. The CDR3 spells CASRPAVGAYTEAFF. In DNA form, the CDR3 reads TGTGCCAGCAGACCTGCCGTCGGGGCCTACACTGAAGCTTTCTTT. The rearrangement uses TRBV28 and TRBJ1-1, with D possibly TRBD1 on 5 matching bases. Trimming cost V 6 bases and J 3 bases, with 17 bases left between them. Germline CDR1 and CDR2: MDHEN and SYDVKM. There are 15 residues in the CDR3.

This clone was seen once. The rearrangement links TRBV29-1 to TRBJ1-2; TRBD1 might be the D (6 bases). Trimming left V 6 bases short and J 7 bases short, with 15 bases between. Germline V gene lookup returns CDR1 SQVTM and CDR2 ANQGSEA. This CDR3 has 12 amino acids. CDR3 sequence (DNA): TGCAGCGTGCTGGGGGGCCCCCTTGGCTACACCTTC. Protein product: CSVLGGPLGYTF.

V and J are TRBV4-1 and TRBJ2-5, with D hard to call. CDR3 length equals 14 residues. Germline lookup yields CDR1 MGHRA and CDR2 YSYEKL. V lost 0 bases to trimming and J lost 9 bases, with 14 bases between them. CDR3 loop: CASSQDPASRAQYF. For the CDR3, the DNA is TGCGCCAGCAGCCAAGACCCAGCCTCTAGAGCCCAGTACTTC.

The chain couples TRBV2 to TRBJ2-2; D ambiguous. The V and J ends lost 6 bases and 5 bases respectively, with 13 bases between them. The CDR3 is 14 residues long. Germline assignment: CDR1 SNHLY and CDR2 FYNNEI. CDR3 amino acids: CASRASGLTGELFF. For the CDR3, the DNA is TGTGCCAGCAGGGCGAGTGGGCTTACCGGGGAGCTGTTTTTT.

The chain joins TRBV19 to TRBJ1-1, with D unclear. Germline V gene data show CDR1 as LNHDA and CDR2 as SQIVND (reference sequence). Trimming stripped 3 bases from V and 1 base from J, with 12 bases between. The CDR3 has 15 residues. CDR3 DNA: TGTGCCAGTAGTATCCAAGGAGTGACGAACACTGAAGCTTTCTTT. This sequence encodes CASSIQGVTNTEAFF.

This rearrangement joins TRBV29-1 to TRBJ1-1; tentative D call: TRBD1 (5 bases). CDR3 length: 12 residues. V gave up 7 bases and J gave up 1 base, with 10 bases separating them. Germline CDR1 SQVTM, CDR2 ANQGSEA. In nucleotides, the CDR3 is TGCAGCGGGCGACAGACGAACACTGAAGCTTTCTTT. This sequence encodes CSGRQTNTEAFF.

This chain links TRBV6-5 with TRBJ2-4, with 13 bases aligning to TRBD2. The CDR3 length is 15 residues. Trimming at V came to 5 bases and at J to 10 bases, leaving 8 bases not matched to a gene. Germline CDR1 and CDR2: MNHEY and SVGAGI. CDR3 sequence (DNA): TGTGCCAGCAGTGTACGGACTAGCGGGAGAAGTATTCAGTACTTC. Amino acid sequence: CASSVRTSGRSIQYF.

The genes are TRBV29-1 and TRBJ1-1; weak D call: TRBD1 (6 bases). CDR3 length equals 14 residues. The V end lost 7 bases, the J end lost 5 bases, and 20 bases lay between the germline ends. Germline V lookup: CDR1 SQVTM, CDR2 ANQGSEA. The CDR3 region is CSALGSQGRTEAFF. The DNA of the CDR3 is TGCAGCGCCCTAGGCTCGCAGGGGCGAACTGAAGCTTTCTTT.

J is TRBJ2-1 and V is TRBV7-2, with 11 bases aligning to TRBD1. The CDR3 loop spans 17 amino acids. The germline gives CDR1 SGHTA, CDR2 FQGNSA. The ends lost 0 bases at V and 5 bases at J; junction bases unmatched: 6. The CDR3 is CASSLAGTGGFNNEQFF. The CDR3 bases are TGTGCCAGCAGCTTAGCAGGGACAGGGGGGTTCAACAATGAGCAGTTCTTC. Based on the CDR3 plus reference TRBV7-2 and TRBJ2-1, the full variable domain is GAGVSQSPSNKVTEKGKDVELRCDPISGHTALYWYRQSLGQGLEFLIYFQGNSAPDKSGLPSDRFSAERTGGSVSTLTIQRTQQEDSAVYLCASSLAGTGGFNNEQFFGPGTRLTVL.

The chain links TRBV5-4 to TRBJ2-3; 9 positions match TRBD1. Germline CDR1 SGHNT, CDR2 YYREEE (reference sequence). This CDR3 has 15 residues. With V trimmed by 4 bases and J by 8 bases, 11 bases remained unmatched. The CDR3 DNA follows: TGTGCCAGCAGCCCGGGACAGGGTCGAATCGGTACGCAGTATTTT. This translates into CASSPGQGRIGTQYF.

This chain joins TRBV5-4 and TRBJ2-6; no firm D call. In germline, CDR1 is SGHNT, CDR2 YYREEE (reference sequence). This CDR3 contains 15 residues. V lost 0 bases, J lost 4 bases, and 8 bases lay in between. The CDR3 DNA follows: TGTGCCAGCAGCTTGGGCGGTGCGGGGGCCAACGTCCTGACTTTC. It encodes CASSLGGAGANVLTF.

The chain links TRBV2 to TRBJ1-3; D unresolved. V gave up 6 bases and J gave up 2 bases, with 5 bases separating them. The CDR3 extends over 12 amino acids. Looked up from germline, CDR1 is SNHLY and CDR2 is FYNNEI. Written as DNA, the CDR3 is TGTGCCAGCAGCAACACTGGAAACACCATATATTTT. Encoded protein: CASSNTGNTIYF.